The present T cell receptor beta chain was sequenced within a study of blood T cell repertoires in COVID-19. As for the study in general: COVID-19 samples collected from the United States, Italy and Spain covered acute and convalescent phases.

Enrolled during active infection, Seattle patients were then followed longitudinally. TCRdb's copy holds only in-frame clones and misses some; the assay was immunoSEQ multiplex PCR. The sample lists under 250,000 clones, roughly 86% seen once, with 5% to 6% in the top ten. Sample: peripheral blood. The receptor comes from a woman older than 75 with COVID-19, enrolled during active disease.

The CDR3, as DNA: TGTGCCAGCAGCTTGAATTTTATAGGCGGGCGGAATGAGCAGTTCTTC. Translated, it gives CASSLNFIGGRNEQFF. The V call is TRBV7-3, the J call TRBJ2-1; perhaps TRBD2 as D (5 bases). Germline CDR1 and CDR2: SGHTA and FQGTGA. V was cut by 3 bases and J by 7 bases, with 19 bases left in between. The CDR3 extends over 16 amino acids.